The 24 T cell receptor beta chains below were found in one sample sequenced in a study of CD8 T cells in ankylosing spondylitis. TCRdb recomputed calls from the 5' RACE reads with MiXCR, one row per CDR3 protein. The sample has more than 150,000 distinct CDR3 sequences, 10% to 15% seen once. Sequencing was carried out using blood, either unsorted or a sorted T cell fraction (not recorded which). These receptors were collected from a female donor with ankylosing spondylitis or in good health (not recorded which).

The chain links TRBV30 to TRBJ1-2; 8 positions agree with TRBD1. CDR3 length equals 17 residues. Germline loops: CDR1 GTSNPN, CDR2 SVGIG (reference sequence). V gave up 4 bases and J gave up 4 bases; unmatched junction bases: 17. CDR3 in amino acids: CAWTVRTGMRAGYGYTF. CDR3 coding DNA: TGTGCCTGGACCGTAAGGACAGGGATGAGGGCTGGCTATGGCTACACCTTC.

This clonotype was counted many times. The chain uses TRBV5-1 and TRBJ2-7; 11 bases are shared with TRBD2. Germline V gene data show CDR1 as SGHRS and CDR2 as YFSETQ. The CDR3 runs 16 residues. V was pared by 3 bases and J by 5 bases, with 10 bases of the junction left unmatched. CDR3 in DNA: TGCGCCAGCAGCTCCTCGCAGACTAGCGGGACCCACGAGCAGTACTTC. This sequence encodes CASSSSQTSGTHEQYF.

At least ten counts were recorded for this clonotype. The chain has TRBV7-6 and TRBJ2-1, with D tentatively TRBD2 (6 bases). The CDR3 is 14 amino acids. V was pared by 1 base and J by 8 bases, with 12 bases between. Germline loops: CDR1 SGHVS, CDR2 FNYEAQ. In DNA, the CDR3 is TGTGCCAGCAGCTTAGTGCCTAGGAGGGATGAGCAGTTCTTC. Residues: CASSLVPRRDEQFF. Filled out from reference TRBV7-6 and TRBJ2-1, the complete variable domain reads GAGVSQSPRYKVTKRGQDVALRCDPISGHVSLYWYRQALGQGPEFLTYFNYEAQQDKSGLPNDRFSAERPEGSISTLTIQRTEQRDSAMYRCASSLVPRRDEQFFGPGTRLTVL.

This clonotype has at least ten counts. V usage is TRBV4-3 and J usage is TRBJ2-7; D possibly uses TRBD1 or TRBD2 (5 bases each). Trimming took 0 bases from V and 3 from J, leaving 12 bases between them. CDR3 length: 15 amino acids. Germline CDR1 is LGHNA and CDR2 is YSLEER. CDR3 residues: CASSQDTRDGYEQYF. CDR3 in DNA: TGCGCCAGCAGCCAAGATACGAGGGACGGCTACGAGCAGTACTTC.

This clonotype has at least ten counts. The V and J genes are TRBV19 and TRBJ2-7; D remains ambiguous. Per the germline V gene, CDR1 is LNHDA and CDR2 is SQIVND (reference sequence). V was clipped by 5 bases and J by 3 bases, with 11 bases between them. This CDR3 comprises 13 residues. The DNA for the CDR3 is TGTGCCAGTAGTCAGGATTCCCACTACGAGCAGTACTTC. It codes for CASSQDSHYEQYF.

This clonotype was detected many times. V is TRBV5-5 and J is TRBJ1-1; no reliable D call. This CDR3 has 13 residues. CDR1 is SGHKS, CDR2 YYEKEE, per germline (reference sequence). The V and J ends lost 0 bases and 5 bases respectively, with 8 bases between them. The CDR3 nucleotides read TGTGCCAGCAGCTTGGGGGTTTCTACTGAAGCTTTCTTT. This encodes CASSLGVSTEAFF.

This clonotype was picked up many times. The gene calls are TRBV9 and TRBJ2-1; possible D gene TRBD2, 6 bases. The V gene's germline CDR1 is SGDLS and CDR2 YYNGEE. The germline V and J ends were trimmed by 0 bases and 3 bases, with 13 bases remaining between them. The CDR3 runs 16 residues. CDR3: CASSVGREAFYNEQFF. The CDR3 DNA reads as TGTGCCAGCAGCGTAGGGAGGGAGGCCTTCTACAATGAGCAGTTCTTC.

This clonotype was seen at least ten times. CDR3 DNA: TGCAGTGCTAGGCGGACGCTTCCCCGATCCTACAATGAGCAGTTCTTC. Translated: CSARRTLPRSYNEQFF. The chain has TRBV20-1 and TRBJ2-1; D gene ambiguous. The CDR3 extends over 16 amino acids. Germline V CDR1 and CDR2: DFQATT, SNEGSKA (reference sequence). Deletions cut 3 bases from V and 1 base from J, with 16 bases between.

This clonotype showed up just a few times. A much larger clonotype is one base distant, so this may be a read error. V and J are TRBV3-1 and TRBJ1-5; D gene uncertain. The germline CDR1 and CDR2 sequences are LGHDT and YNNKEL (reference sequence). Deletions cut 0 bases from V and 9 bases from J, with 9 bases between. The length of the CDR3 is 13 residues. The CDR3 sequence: CASSQDEVRPQHF. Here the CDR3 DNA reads TGTGCCAGCAGCCAAGATGAAGTACGGCCCCAGCATTTT. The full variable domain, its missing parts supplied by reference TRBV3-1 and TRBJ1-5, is DTAVSQTPKYLVTQMGNDKSIKCEQNLGHDTMYWYKQDSKKFLKIMFSYNNKELIINETVPNRFSPKSPDKAHLNLHINSLELGDSAVYFCASSQDEVRPQHFGDGTRLSIL.

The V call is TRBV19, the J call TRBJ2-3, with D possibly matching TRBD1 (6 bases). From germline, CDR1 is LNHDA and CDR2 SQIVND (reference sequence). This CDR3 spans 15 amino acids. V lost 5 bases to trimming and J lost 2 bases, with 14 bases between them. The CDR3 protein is CASSWGQGNTDTQYF. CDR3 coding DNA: TGTGCCAGTAGTTGGGGACAAGGTAACACAGATACGCAGTATTTT.

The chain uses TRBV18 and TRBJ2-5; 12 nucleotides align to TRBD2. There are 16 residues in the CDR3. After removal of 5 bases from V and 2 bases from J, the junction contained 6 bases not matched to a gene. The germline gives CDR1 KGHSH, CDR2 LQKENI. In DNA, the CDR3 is TGTGCCAGCTCATCGACGACTAGCGGGAGTCAAGAGACCCAGTACTTC. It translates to CASSSTTSGSQETQYF. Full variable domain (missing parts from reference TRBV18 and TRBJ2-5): NAGVMQNPRHLVRRRGQEARLRCSPMKGHSHVYWYRQLPEEGLKFMVYLQKENIIDESGMPKERFSAEFPKEGPSILRIQQVVRGDSAAYFCASSSTTSGSQETQYFGPGTRLLVL.

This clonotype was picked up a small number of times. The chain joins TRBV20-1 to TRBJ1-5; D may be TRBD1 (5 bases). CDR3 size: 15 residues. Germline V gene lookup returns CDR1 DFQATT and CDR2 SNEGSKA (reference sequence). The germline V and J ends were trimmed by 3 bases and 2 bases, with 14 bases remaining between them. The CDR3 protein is CSARGRGGGNQPQHF. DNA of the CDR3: TGCAGTGCTAGGGGCCGCGGAGGGGGCAATCAGCCCCAGCATTTT.

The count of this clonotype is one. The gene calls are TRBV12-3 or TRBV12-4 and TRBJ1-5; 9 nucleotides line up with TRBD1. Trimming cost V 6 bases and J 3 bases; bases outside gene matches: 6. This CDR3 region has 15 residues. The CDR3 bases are TGTGCCAGCAGAAGGGGACAGGGCAACAATCAGCCCCAGCATTTT. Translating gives CASRRGQGNNQPQHF.

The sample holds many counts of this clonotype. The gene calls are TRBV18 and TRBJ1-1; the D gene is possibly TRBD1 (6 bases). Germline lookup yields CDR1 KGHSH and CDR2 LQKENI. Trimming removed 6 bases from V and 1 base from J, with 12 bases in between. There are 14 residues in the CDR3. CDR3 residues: CASSTATGNTEAFF. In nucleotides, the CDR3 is TGTGCCAGCTCGACTGCGACAGGGAACACTGAAGCTTTCTTT.

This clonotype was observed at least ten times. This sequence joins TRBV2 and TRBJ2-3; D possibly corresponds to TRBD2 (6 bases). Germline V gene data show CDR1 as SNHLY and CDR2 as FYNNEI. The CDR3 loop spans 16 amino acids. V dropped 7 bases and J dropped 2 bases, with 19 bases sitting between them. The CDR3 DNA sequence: TGTGCCAGCACGGGGTTCCCGGGACTTTACACAGATACGCAGTATTTT. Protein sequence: CASTGFPGLYTDTQYF.

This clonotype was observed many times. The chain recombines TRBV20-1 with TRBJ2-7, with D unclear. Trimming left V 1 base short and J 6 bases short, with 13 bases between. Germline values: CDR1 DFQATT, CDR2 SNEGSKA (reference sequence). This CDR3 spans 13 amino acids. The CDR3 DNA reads TGCAGTGCTAGAGGTCTAACCTACGCCGAGCAGTACTTC. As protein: CSARGLTYAEQYF.

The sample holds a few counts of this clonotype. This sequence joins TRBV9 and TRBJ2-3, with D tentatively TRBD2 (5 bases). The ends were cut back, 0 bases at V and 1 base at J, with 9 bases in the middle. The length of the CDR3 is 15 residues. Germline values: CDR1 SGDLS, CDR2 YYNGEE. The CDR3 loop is CASSVEGVGTDTQYF. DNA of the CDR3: TGTGCCAGCAGCGTAGAGGGAGTGGGCACAGATACGCAGTATTTT.

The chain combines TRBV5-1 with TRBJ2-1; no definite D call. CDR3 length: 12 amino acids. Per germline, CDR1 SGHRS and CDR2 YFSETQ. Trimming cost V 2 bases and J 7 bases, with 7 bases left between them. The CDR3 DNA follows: TGCGCCAGCAGCTTCGAGCAGAATGAGCAGTTCTTC. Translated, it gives CASSFEQNEQFF.

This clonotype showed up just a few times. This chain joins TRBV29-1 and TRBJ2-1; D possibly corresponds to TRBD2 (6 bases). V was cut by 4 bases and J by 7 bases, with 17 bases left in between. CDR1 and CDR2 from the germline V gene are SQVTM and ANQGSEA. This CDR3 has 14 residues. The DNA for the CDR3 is TGCAGCGTTGTGGTTGGCGGGATAGGGAATGAGCAGTTCTTC. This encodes CSVVVGGIGNEQFF.

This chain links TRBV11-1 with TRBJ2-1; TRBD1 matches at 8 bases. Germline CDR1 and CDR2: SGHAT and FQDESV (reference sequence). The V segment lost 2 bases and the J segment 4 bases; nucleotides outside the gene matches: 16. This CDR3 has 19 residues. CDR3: CASSLPWSRQGAKYNEQFF. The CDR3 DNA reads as TGTGCCAGCAGCTTACCGTGGAGTAGGCAGGGGGCGAAGTACAATGAGCAGTTCTTC.

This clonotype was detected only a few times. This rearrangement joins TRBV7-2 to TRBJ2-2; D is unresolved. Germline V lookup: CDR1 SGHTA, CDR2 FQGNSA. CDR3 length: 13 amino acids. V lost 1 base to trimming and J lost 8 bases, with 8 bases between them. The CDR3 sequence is CASSLERVGELFF. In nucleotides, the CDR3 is TGTGCCAGCAGCTTAGAGCGAGTTGGGGAGCTGTTTTTT.

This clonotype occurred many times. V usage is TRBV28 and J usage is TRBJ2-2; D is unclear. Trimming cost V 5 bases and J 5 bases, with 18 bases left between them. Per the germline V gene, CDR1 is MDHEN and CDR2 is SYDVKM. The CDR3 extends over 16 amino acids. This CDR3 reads CASSPSDRIRTGELFF. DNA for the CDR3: TGTGCCAGCAGTCCGTCAGATCGAATAAGGACCGGGGAGCTGTTTTTT.

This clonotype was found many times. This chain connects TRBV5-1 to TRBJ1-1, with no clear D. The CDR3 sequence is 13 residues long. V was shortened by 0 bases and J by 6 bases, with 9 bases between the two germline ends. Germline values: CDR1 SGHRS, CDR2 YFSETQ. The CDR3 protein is CASSLGEFAEAFF. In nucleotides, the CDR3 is TGCGCCAGCAGCTTGGGGGAGTTCGCTGAAGCTTTCTTT.

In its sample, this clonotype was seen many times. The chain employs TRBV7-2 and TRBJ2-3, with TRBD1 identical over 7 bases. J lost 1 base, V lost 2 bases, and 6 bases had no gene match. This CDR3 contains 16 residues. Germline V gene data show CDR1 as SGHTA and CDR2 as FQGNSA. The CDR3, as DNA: TGTGCCAGCAGCTTATCATCCGGGACAGGCACAGATACGCAGTATTTT. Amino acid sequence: CASSLSSGTGTDTQYF.